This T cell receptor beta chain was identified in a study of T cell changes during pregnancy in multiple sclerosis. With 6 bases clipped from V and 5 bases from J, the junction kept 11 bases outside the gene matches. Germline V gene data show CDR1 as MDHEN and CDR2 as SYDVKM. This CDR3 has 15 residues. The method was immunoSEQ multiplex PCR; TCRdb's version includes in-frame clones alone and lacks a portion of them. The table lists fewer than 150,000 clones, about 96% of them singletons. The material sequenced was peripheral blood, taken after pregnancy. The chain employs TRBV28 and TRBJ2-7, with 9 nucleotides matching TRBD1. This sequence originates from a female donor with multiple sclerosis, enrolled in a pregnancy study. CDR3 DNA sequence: TGTGCCAGCAGACCCACAAGGGGACAGGGACACGAGCAGTACTTC. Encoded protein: CASRPTRGQGHEQYF.